The rows below give T cell receptor beta chains drawn from one sample of a study of blood T cell repertoires in COVID-19. Libraries were prepared by immunoSEQ multiplex PCR; TCRdb keeps only in-frame clonotypes and omits some of them. The profile shows more than 250,000 clones, 80% to 90% of them singletons. Sample: PBMCs or T cells enriched from blood (not recorded which). The receptors shown here come from a young man who had recovered from COVID-19. Both conserved end residues are part of each CDR3. The D gene is left open where the match is weak. Rows give clone size only sometimes, using once, few, many, or a class for an expanded clone.

D gene	V gene	clone size	J gene	CDR3 DNA	CDR3 protein
-	TRBV6-4	-	TRBJ2-2	TGTGCCAGCAGTGCGGGGTCGAACACCGGGGAGCTGTTTTTT	CASSAGSNTGELFF
TRBD1	TRBV7-6	-	TRBJ1-4	TGTGCCAGCAGCTTAGGAGTCAGGGGGTTTGGAAAACTGTTTTTT	CASSLGVRGFGKLFF
-	TRBV29-1	-	TRBJ2-3	TGCAGCGTTGCCGCCCGTTACTCTAGCACAGATACGCAGTATTTT	CSVAARYSSTDTQYF
TRBD1	TRBV3-1/TRBV3-2	-	TRBJ2-5	TGTGCCAGCAGCCAAGGGGACAGGGGGCGGCAAGAGACCCAGTACTTC	CASSQGDRGRQETQYF
-	TRBV4-1	-	TRBJ2-7	TGCGCCAGCAGCCAGCGACAGGCAATTCAGCCTTCCTACGAGCAGTACTTC	CASSQRQAIQPSYEQYF
-	TRBV2	-	TRBJ2-7	TGTGCCAGCAGTGAGGAGGGGTTTATTGACGAGCAGTACTTC	CASSEEGFIDEQYF
-	TRBV10-3	-	TRBJ1-2	TGTGCCATCAGTGGCCCGACAAGGGGGAACTATGGCTACACCTTC	CAISGPTRGNYGYTF
-	TRBV11-2	-	TRBJ1-5	TGTGCCAGCAGCCTTAACAATCAGCCCCAGCATTTT	CASSLNNQPQHF
-	TRBV5-1	-	TRBJ2-1	TGCGCCAGCAGCTTGGGAGCGGGCTCCTACAATGAGCAGTTCTTC	CASSLGAGSYNEQFF
-	TRBV12-3/TRBV12-4	-	TRBJ1-5	TGTGCCAGTGGGGCAGGTAATCAGCCCCAGCATTTT	CASGAGNQPQHF
-	TRBV5-1	-	TRBJ2-7	TGCGCCAGCAGCTTGGAACTCAACTACGAGCAGTACTTC	CASSLELNYEQYF
TRBD1	TRBV27	-	TRBJ1-2	TGTGCCAGCAGTTTCAGACAGGGTTATGGCTACACCTTC	CASSFRQGYGYTF
-	TRBV18	-	TRBJ2-3	TGTGCCAGCTCACCACCGATGGGGCCAGATACGCAGTATTTT	CASSPPMGPDTQYF
-	TRBV27	once	TRBJ2-2	TGTGCCAGCAGATTTACAGGGCTAAAGGGCGCCGGGGAGCTGTTTTTT	CASRFTGLKGAGELFF
-	TRBV21-1	-	TRBJ1-5	TGTGCCAGCAGCCACCGTCCCGGGGCAGGGGGTAGAGGGCAGCCCCAGCATTTT	CASSHRPGAGGRGQPQHF
-	TRBV5-1	-	TRBJ1-6	TGCGCCAGCAGCACCACAGGTTCAAATTCACCCCTCCACTTT	CASSTTGSNSPLHF